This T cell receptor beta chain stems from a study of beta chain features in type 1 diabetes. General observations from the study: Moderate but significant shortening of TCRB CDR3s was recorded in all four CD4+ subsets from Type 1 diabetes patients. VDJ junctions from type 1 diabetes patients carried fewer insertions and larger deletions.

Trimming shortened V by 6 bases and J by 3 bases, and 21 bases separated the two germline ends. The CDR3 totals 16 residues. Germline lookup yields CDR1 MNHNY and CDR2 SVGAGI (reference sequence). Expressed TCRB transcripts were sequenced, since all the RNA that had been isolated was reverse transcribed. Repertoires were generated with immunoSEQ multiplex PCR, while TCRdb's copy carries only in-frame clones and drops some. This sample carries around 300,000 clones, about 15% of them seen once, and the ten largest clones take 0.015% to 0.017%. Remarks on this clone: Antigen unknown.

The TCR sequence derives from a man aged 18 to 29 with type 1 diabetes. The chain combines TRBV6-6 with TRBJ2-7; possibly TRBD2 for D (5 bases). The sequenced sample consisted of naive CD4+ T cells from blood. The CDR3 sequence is CASSTMRTAAGYEQYF. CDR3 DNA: TGTGCCAGCAGCACTATGCGTACAGCGGCAGGCTACGAGCAGTACTTC.